A single sample gave rise to the 10 T cell receptor beta chains below, sequenced in a study of vaccination and CD4 T cells after COVID-19. Oncomine TCR Beta short-read sequencing was applied to DNA from cultured CD4+ T cells. TCRdb reprocessed the PCR reads with MiXCR, giving one entry per CDR3 protein. The sample shows fewer than 15,000 distinct CDR3 sequences, about 45% of them seen only once. No antigen has been identified for these receptors. Treatment given: roughly ten-day PBMC culture with coronavirus spike peptide pools or control peptides (ViraFEST assay). The sample taken for sequencing was CD4+ T cells from blood, cultured in vitro. The receptors here all came from a human donor who had recovered from COVID-19.

The gene calls are TRBV6-2 or TRBV6-3 and TRBJ2-1; D perhaps matches TRBD2 (7 bases). V was trimmed by 6 bases and J by 4 bases, leaving 19 bases between them. The CDR3 sequence is 16 residues long. Germline CDR1 and CDR2: MNHEY and SVGEGT. The DNA of the CDR3 is TGTGCCAGCAGGCATCGGGGAGGGGGAGGTTACAATGAGCAGTTCTTC. Residues: CASRHRGGGGYNEQFF.

V usage is TRBV27 and J usage is TRBJ2-3, with D perhaps TRBD1 or TRBD2 (5 bases each). Germline V gene data show CDR1 as MNHEY and CDR2 as SMNVEV (reference sequence). The CDR3 contains 15 residues. V was trimmed by 3 bases and J by 8 bases, leaving 18 bases between them. The CDR3 region has the DNA TGTGCCAGCAGTTTCGTGGCTCCCGGGGCGGGTACGCAGTATTTT. Translation gives CASSFVAPGAGTQYF.

V gene TRBV11-2 combines with J gene TRBJ2-7, with TRBD1 identical over 7 bases. CDR1 is SGHAT, CDR2 FQNNGV, per germline. V was pared by 0 bases and J by 3 bases, with 5 bases of the junction left unmatched. The length of the CDR3 is 15 residues. CDR3 region: CASSLEWTGGYEQYF. The CDR3 DNA follows: TGTGCCAGCAGCTTAGAATGGACAGGTGGCTACGAGCAGTACTTC.

The V gene is TRBV6-2 or TRBV6-3, the J gene TRBJ1-6, with TRBD1 as a possible D gene (6 bases). Germline V gene data show CDR1 as MNHEY and CDR2 as SVGEGT. This CDR3 has 13 residues. Trimming removed 6 bases at V and 11 bases at J, with 14 bases between. The chain's CDR3 is CASSSGDPPPLHF. CDR3 DNA: TGTGCCAGCAGCTCAGGGGATCCCCCACCCCTCCACTTT.

This chain connects TRBV11-1 to TRBJ1-2, with 9 bases matching TRBD1. This CDR3 region has 18 residues. With 5 bases clipped from V and 1 base from J, the junction kept 14 bases outside the gene matches. CDR1 and CDR2 from the germline V gene are SGHAT and FQDESV (reference sequence). CDR3 nucleotides: TGTGCCAGCAGCGCGCCGGGGGACAGGGCCTTAAGTAACTATGGCTACACCTTC. It is translated as CASSAPGDRALSNYGYTF.

This chain joins TRBV5-6 and TRBJ1-1, with D unresolved. Trimming removed 3 bases from V and 1 base from J, with 10 bases in between. Per germline, CDR1 SGHDT and CDR2 YYEEEE. This CDR3 spans 14 amino acids. CDR3 amino acids: CASSSPSSNTEAFF. The CDR3, as DNA: TGTGCCAGCAGCTCCCCGTCATCGAACACTGAAGCTTTCTTT.

The rearrangement joins TRBV11-3 to TRBJ2-7; 7 bases line up with TRBD1. Looked up from germline, CDR1 is SGHNT and CDR2 is YENEEA. The CDR3 has 16 residues. V gave up 2 bases and J gave up 3 bases; unmatched junction bases: 10. The CDR3 region has the DNA TGTGCCAGCAGCTTACAAGGGGGCAGTGCCGGCTACGAGCAGTACTTC. It codes for CASSLQGGSAGYEQYF.

The chain links TRBV6-5 to TRBJ1-1; D gene ambiguous. Germline V gene sequence: CDR1 MNHEY, CDR2 SVGAGI. The CDR3 runs to 13 residues. With 0 bases removed from V and 3 bases from J, the gap between germline ends came to 5 bases. CDR3 amino acids: CASSYSQYTEAFF. CDR3 DNA: TGTGCCAGCAGTTACTCACAGTACACTGAAGCTTTCTTT.

The chain couples TRBV20-1 to TRBJ2-7, with D uncertain. CDR1 is DFQATT, CDR2 SNEGSKA, per germline (reference sequence). Trimming removed 6 bases from V and 4 bases from J, with 13 bases in between. The CDR3 has 12 residues. As DNA, the CDR3 is TGCAGTGCCGGAAGACCGGAGTACGAGCAGTACTTC. Amino acids: CSAGRPEYEQYF.

The genes are TRBV30 and TRBJ2-1, with D tentatively TRBD2 (6 bases). The CDR3 consists of 12 residues. The germline V gene encodes CDR1 GTSNPN and CDR2 SVGIG (reference sequence). V lost 2 bases and J lost 7, with 9 bases in between. CDR3 coding DNA: TGTGCCTGGAGTAGGAGGGTAAATGAGCAGTTCTTC. This sequence encodes CAWSRRVNEQFF. The full variable domain, rest sourced from reference TRBV30 and TRBJ2-1, is SQTIHQWPATLVQPVGSPLSLECTVEGTSNPNLYWYRQAAGRGLQLLFYSVGIGQISSEVPQNLSASRPQDRQFILSSKKLLLSDSGFYLCAWSRRVNEQFFGPGTRLTVL.